Listed below are T cell receptor beta chains from one sample, sequenced in a study of blood T cell repertoires in COVID-19. Method: immunoSEQ multiplex PCR; TCRdb's copy keeps in-frame clones and lacks some. The repertoire holds about 220,000 clones, roughly 85% seen once, with under 4% in the top ten. Sequenced material: PBMCs or T cells enriched from blood (not recorded which). The receptors originated from a woman in her thirties or forties with acute COVID-19. Each CDR3 is given with its conserved first and last residue. The D gene is left open where the match is weak. Some rows mark clone size as missing; the rest say once, few, many or name a class of expanded clone.

d_call	clone_size	v_call	j_call	cdr3_aa	cdr3_nt
TRBD1	NA	TRBV19	TRBJ1-1	CASTPGTGGNTEAFF	TGTGCCAGTACCCCCGGGACAGGGGGCAACACTGAAGCTTTCTTT
TRBD1	NA	TRBV4-1	TRBJ1-5	CASSRGQGGNQPQHF	TGCGCCAGCAGCCGAGGACAGGGGGGCAATCAGCCCCAGCATTTT
NA	NA	TRBV7-2	TRBJ2-1	CASSPQPTGYEQFF	TGTGCCAGCAGCCCACAGCCGACAGGTTATGAGCAGTTCTTC
NA	NA	TRBV19	TRBJ1-6	CASSITDSYNSPLHF	TGTGCCAGTAGTATTACGGACAGCTATAATTCACCCCTCCACTTT
TRBD1	NA	TRBV11-2	TRBJ2-7	CASSPNQGAYEQYF	TGTGCCAGCAGCCCAAACCAGGGGGCCTACGAGCAGTACTTC
NA	NA	TRBV5-1	TRBJ1-2	CASSGGTTTNYGYTF	TGCGCCAGCAGCGGGGGGACCACTACTAACTATGGCTACACCTTC
TRBD1	once	TRBV27	TRBJ1-1	CASGQGNNEAFF	TGTGCCAGCGGACAGGGTAATAATGAAGCTTTCTTT
NA	NA	TRBV9	TRBJ1-2	CASSGNAGNTF	TGTGCCAGCAGCGGAAATGCGGGGAACACCTTC
NA	NA	TRBV7-2	TRBJ1-6	CASSLQTGWNSPLHF	TGTGCCAGCAGCTTACAAACAGGGTGGAATTCACCCCTCCACTTT
TRBD1	once	TRBV7-3	TRBJ2-2	CASSLWTGGRTGELFF	TGTGCCAGCAGCCTCTGGACAGGGGGCAGAACCGGGGAGCTGTTTTTT
TRBD1	NA	TRBV7-3	TRBJ1-1	CASSLTGGLTEAFF	TGTGCCAGCAGCTTGACAGGGGGCCTCACTGAAGCTTTCTTT
NA	NA	TRBV9	TRBJ2-1	CASSYWSGNEQFF	TGTGCCAGCAGCTATTGGTCCGGGAATGAGCAGTTCTTC